This T cell receptor beta chain is from a study of OX40 agonist ivuxolimab in advanced cancers. V lost 4 bases and J lost 8, with 6 bases in between. The length of the CDR3 is 11 residues. The table came from immunoSEQ multiplex PCR; TCRdb's copy has only in-frame clones and leaves some out. The table has around 70,000 clones, approximately 83% seen once. Blood sampling took place at baseline, cycle 4 day 1, and cycle 7 day 1. The sequence was obtained from an adult with an advanced solid tumor such as melanoma, head and neck, liver or kidney cancer. The sequenced sample was CD4+ or CD8+ T cells sorted from blood, obtained in a trial of the OX40 agonist ivuxolimab. The chain couples TRBV6-7 to TRBJ1-5; D gene uncertain. TRBV6-7 is filed as an ORF, its function uncertain. The CDR3 nucleotides are TGTGCCAGCAGTTTCCCCGAGCCCCAGCATTTT. This sequence encodes CASSFPEPQHF.